Below, 23 T cell receptor beta chains from the same sample are listed, as sequenced in a study of blood T cells in healthy people across ages. The second PCR ran roughly 7 to 11 cycles with a sample-barcoded 5' primer and J-beta primers. Via MiXCR, TCRdb re-called the 5' RACE reads, giving one row per CDR3 protein. The sample holds about 640,000 distinct CDR3 sequences, roughly 53% seen once. Sequenced: blood. The receptors originated from a man in his 60s in good health.

This clonotype occurred a few times. J is TRBJ1-1 and V is TRBV6-1; D is undetermined. From germline, CDR1 is MNHNS and CDR2 SASEGT. Deletions cut 6 bases from V and 6 bases from J, with 17 bases between. This CDR3 spans 14 amino acids. In DNA form, the CDR3 reads TGTGCCAGCAGCGTTCAGCGAGGAGGTGCTGAAGCTTTCTTT. Its translation: CASSVQRGGAEAFF.

The rearrangement uses TRBV28 and TRBJ2-7; 7 bases map to TRBD1. V lost 3 bases, J lost 3 bases, and 5 bases stayed unmatched. This CDR3 has 14 amino acids. Germline V lookup: CDR1 MDHEN, CDR2 SYDVKM. CDR3 DNA: TGTGCCAGCAGTTTGGGGACAGCCCTCTACGAGCAGTACTTC. Its translation is CASSLGTALYEQYF.

This clonotype was seen a handful of times. This chain connects TRBV7-2 to TRBJ2-1, with 9 positions matching TRBD2. Trimming removed 5 bases from V and 0 bases from J; junction bases left unmatched: 5. Germline V lookup: CDR1 SGHTA, CDR2 FQGNSA. This CDR3 is built from 16 residues. CDR3 amino acids: CASSLGLASSYNEQFF. CDR3 nucleotides: TGTGCCAGCAGCCTGGGACTAGCAAGCTCCTACAATGAGCAGTTCTTC.

The chain recombines TRBV12-3 or TRBV12-4 with TRBJ2-1; D is perhaps TRBD2 (6 bases). Trimming cost V 1 base and J 8 bases, with 12 bases left between them. This CDR3 region has 14 residues. CDR3 coding DNA: TGTGCCAGCAGTTTAGGCGGGGTGTGGGATGAGCAGTTCTTC. Its protein is CASSLGGVWDEQFF.

The chain employs TRBV5-1 and TRBJ2-5, with D possibly matching TRBD2 (5 bases). Trimming took 0 bases from V and 1 from J, leaving 13 bases between them. Germline V lookup: CDR1 SGHRS, CDR2 YFSETQ. The CDR3 is made up of 16 amino acids. The CDR3 nucleotides are TGCGCCAGCAGCTTGGGGACCCCGGGGTTCCAAGAGACCCAGTACTTC. Protein: CASSLGTPGFQETQYF.

V and J are TRBV3-1 and TRBJ2-1, with 9 bases aligning to TRBD2. J was trimmed by 4 bases and V by 4 bases; bases with no gene match: 5. CDR3 length: 15 amino acids. Germline values: CDR1 LGHDT, CDR2 YNNKEL (reference sequence). CDR3 in amino acids: CASSRAGGLYNEQFF. The CDR3 coding sequence is TGTGCCAGCAGCCGCGCGGGGGGGTTGTACAATGAGCAGTTCTTC.

This clonotype was counted once. V is TRBV4-1 and J is TRBJ1-1; D gene uncertain. V lost 7 bases, J lost 0 bases, and 9 bases lay in between. CDR1 and CDR2 from the germline V gene are MGHRA and YSYEKL. The length of the CDR3 is 13 residues. In nucleotides, the CDR3 is TGCGCCAGCAAGAAAATAATGAACACTGAAGCTTTCTTT. Protein: CASKKIMNTEAFF.

This clonotype has more than one count but fewer than ten. This chain joins TRBV3-1 and TRBJ2-2, with 9 bases matching TRBD1. This CDR3 region has 16 residues. The V gene end was trimmed by 4 bases and the J gene end by 1 base; junction bases not matched to a gene: 4. Per the germline V gene, CDR1 is LGHDT and CDR2 is YNNKEL (reference sequence). The CDR3 loop reads CASSRGTGWNTGELFF. The CDR3 region has the DNA TGTGCCAGCAGCCGGGGGACAGGGTGGAACACCGGGGAGCTGTTTTTT.

The sample holds a few counts of this clonotype. The chain recombines TRBV4-2 with TRBJ2-5; D call uncertain. Between the trimmed V and J ends, which lost 3 bases and 1 base, there was a span of 12 bases. The CDR3 sequence is 15 residues long. Germline values: CDR1 LGHNA, CDR2 YNFKEQ. CDR3 region: CASSHSAGPQETQYF. The CDR3 DNA reads TGTGCCAGCAGCCATTCGGCAGGCCCCCAAGAGACCCAGTACTTC.

The chain employs TRBV12-3 or TRBV12-4 and TRBJ2-7; TRBD2 agrees at 8 bases. V dropped 6 bases and J dropped 7; count of bases not matched to a gene: 11. The CDR3 runs 14 residues. DNA for the CDR3: TGTGCCAGCAGCGTGAGCGGGGGAGGAGGGGAGCAGTACTTC. It translates to CASSVSGGGGEQYF.

The chain links TRBV21-1 to TRBJ2-5; TRBD2, as called in the table, went unchecked against the DNA. TRBV21-1 is described as a pseudogene. The CDR3 extends over 16 amino acids. The CDR3 DNA reads as TGTGCCAGCAGCAAAAAAGCGCCAGGGCGAGCTTACGAGCGGTACTTC. This translates into CASSKKAPGRAYERYF.

The rearrangement joins TRBV2 to TRBJ2-5; TRBD2 matches at 8 bases. V shed 7 bases and J 5 bases; nucleotides not matched to a gene: 9. The CDR3 is 14 amino acids. Germline V lookup: CDR1 SNHLY, CDR2 FYNNEI. The DNA of the CDR3 is TGTGCCAGCAACCAAGCGGGGGCGGGGGAGACCCAGTACTTC. As protein: CASNQAGAGETQYF.

Here the CDR3 DNA reads TGCAGTGCTGGACAAACAGGGGTCGGTAGCACAGATACGCAGTATTTT. It translates to CSAGQTGVGSTDTQYF. The chain employs TRBV20-1 and TRBJ2-3; 7 bases line up with TRBD1. Trimming took 5 bases from V and 0 from J; bases not matched to a gene: 11. The germline V gene has CDR1 DFQATT and CDR2 SNEGSKA (reference sequence). The CDR3 consists of 16 residues.

Comment on this clonotype: This sequence may be a read error, since a much larger clone differs from it by one base. This chain links TRBV6-2 or TRBV6-3 with TRBJ2-5, with 12 bases identical to TRBD2. The end of the DNA fits TRBJ2-7 better, so the J call may be wrong. Germline V gene sequence: CDR1 MNHEY, CDR2 SVGEGT. This CDR3 spans 14 amino acids. The CDR3 DNA reads TGTGCCAGCATTCCTAGCGGGGGGGCCTACGAGCAGTACTTC. It specifies CASIPSGGAYEQYF.

The chain uses TRBV10-3 and TRBJ2-3, with a weak D call TRBD2 (5 bases). The germline V gene encodes CDR1 ENHRY and CDR2 SYGVKD. This CDR3 is 13 amino acids long. Trimming pared 8 bases from V and 0 bases from J, leaving 9 bases between. CDR3 DNA sequence: TGTGCCATCGGGAGAGAAAGCACAGATACGCAGTATTTT. Protein sequence: CAIGRESTDTQYF.

This clonotype appeared once. The chain combines TRBV2 with TRBJ2-7, with TRBD1 matching over 8 bases. With V trimmed by 6 bases and J by 2 bases, 6 bases remained unmatched. The CDR3 covers 14 residues. Germline V lookup: CDR1 SNHLY, CDR2 FYNNEI. The chain's CDR3 is CASRDRASPYEQYF. The CDR3 DNA sequence: TGTGCCAGCAGGGACAGGGCCTCACCCTACGAGCAGTACTTC.

This clonotype was detected only a few times. The chain employs TRBV6-6 and TRBJ1-2, with a possible D match to TRBD1 (6 bases). The V end lost 6 bases, the J end lost 4 bases, and 18 bases lay between the germline ends. The CDR3 has 15 residues. Germline V gene data show CDR1 as MNHNY and CDR2 as SVGAGI (reference sequence). The CDR3 DNA follows: TGTGCCAGCAGCCCCTCCGCCGGGACACCCTATGGCTACACCTTC. This codes for CASSPSAGTPYGYTF.

About this clonotype itself: One end of the junction does not line up with germline, which may come from a read error. This chain uses TRBV2 with TRBJ1-2; possible D gene TRBD1, 5 bases. Germline values: CDR1 SNHLY, CDR2 FYNNEI. The CDR3 consists of 16 residues. CDR3 in DNA: TGTGCCAGCAGTGAATCCCCAGGGAGGGCTAACGATGGCTACACCTTC. This gives the protein CASSESPGRANDGYTF. The full variable domain, its missing parts supplied by reference TRBV2 and TRBJ1-2, is EPEVTQTPSHQVTQMGQEVILRCVPISNHLYFYWYRQILGQKVEFLVSFYNNEISEKSEIFDDQFSVERPDGSNFTLKIRSTKLEDSAMYFCASSESPGRANDGYTFGSGTRLTVV.

V usage is TRBV4-1 and J usage is TRBJ2-7, with D possibly TRBD2 on 6 matching bases. The ends were cut back, 4 bases at V and 6 bases at J, with 16 bases in the middle. The CDR3 has 14 amino acids. Germline V gene data show CDR1 as MGHRA and CDR2 as YSYEKL. CDR3 nucleotide sequence: TGCGCCAGCAGCCCCGCGGCGGGGCTGGCCGAGCAGTACTTC. It is translated as CASSPAAGLAEQYF.

This clonotype was counted only a few times. The J gene is TRBJ2-7, the V gene TRBV11-2, with a weak D call TRBD1 (6 bases). This CDR3 has 16 residues. V gave up 3 bases and J gave up 2 bases, with 17 bases separating them. Germline CDR1 is SGHAT and CDR2 is FQNNGV. This CDR3 reads CASSFFPRQETYEQYF. CDR3 in DNA: TGTGCCAGCAGCTTCTTCCCCCGACAGGAGACCTACGAGCAGTACTTC.

The chain combines TRBV5-1 with TRBJ1-4; D might be TRBD1 (6 bases). Germline assignment: CDR1 SGHRS and CDR2 YFSETQ. The CDR3 has 13 residues. Trimming removed 6 bases at V and 8 bases at J, with 14 bases between. The DNA of the CDR3 is TGCGCCAGCACCCGGGACATAGGGGAAAAACTGTTTTTT. Residues: CASTRDIGEKLFF.

The gene calls are TRBV18 and TRBJ1-4, with D perhaps matching TRBD1 (6 bases). The CDR3 is 15 residues long. Between the trimmed V and J ends, which lost 3 bases and 5 bases, there was a span of 13 bases. The germline V gene encodes CDR1 KGHSH and CDR2 LQKENI. In DNA, the CDR3 is TGTGCCAGCTCACCCACCCCGGGGGCGAATGAAAAACTGTTTTTT. This codes for CASSPTPGANEKLFF.

The chain has TRBV4-1 and TRBJ2-5; D gene ambiguous. Germline CDR1 reads MGHRA; CDR2 reads YSYEKL. CDR3 length: 16 residues. V lost 0 bases, J lost 5 bases, and 16 bases lay in between. The CDR3 spells CASSQEAFRLGETQYF. Written as DNA, the CDR3 is TGCGCCAGCAGCCAAGAAGCGTTCAGGTTGGGGGAGACCCAGTACTTC.